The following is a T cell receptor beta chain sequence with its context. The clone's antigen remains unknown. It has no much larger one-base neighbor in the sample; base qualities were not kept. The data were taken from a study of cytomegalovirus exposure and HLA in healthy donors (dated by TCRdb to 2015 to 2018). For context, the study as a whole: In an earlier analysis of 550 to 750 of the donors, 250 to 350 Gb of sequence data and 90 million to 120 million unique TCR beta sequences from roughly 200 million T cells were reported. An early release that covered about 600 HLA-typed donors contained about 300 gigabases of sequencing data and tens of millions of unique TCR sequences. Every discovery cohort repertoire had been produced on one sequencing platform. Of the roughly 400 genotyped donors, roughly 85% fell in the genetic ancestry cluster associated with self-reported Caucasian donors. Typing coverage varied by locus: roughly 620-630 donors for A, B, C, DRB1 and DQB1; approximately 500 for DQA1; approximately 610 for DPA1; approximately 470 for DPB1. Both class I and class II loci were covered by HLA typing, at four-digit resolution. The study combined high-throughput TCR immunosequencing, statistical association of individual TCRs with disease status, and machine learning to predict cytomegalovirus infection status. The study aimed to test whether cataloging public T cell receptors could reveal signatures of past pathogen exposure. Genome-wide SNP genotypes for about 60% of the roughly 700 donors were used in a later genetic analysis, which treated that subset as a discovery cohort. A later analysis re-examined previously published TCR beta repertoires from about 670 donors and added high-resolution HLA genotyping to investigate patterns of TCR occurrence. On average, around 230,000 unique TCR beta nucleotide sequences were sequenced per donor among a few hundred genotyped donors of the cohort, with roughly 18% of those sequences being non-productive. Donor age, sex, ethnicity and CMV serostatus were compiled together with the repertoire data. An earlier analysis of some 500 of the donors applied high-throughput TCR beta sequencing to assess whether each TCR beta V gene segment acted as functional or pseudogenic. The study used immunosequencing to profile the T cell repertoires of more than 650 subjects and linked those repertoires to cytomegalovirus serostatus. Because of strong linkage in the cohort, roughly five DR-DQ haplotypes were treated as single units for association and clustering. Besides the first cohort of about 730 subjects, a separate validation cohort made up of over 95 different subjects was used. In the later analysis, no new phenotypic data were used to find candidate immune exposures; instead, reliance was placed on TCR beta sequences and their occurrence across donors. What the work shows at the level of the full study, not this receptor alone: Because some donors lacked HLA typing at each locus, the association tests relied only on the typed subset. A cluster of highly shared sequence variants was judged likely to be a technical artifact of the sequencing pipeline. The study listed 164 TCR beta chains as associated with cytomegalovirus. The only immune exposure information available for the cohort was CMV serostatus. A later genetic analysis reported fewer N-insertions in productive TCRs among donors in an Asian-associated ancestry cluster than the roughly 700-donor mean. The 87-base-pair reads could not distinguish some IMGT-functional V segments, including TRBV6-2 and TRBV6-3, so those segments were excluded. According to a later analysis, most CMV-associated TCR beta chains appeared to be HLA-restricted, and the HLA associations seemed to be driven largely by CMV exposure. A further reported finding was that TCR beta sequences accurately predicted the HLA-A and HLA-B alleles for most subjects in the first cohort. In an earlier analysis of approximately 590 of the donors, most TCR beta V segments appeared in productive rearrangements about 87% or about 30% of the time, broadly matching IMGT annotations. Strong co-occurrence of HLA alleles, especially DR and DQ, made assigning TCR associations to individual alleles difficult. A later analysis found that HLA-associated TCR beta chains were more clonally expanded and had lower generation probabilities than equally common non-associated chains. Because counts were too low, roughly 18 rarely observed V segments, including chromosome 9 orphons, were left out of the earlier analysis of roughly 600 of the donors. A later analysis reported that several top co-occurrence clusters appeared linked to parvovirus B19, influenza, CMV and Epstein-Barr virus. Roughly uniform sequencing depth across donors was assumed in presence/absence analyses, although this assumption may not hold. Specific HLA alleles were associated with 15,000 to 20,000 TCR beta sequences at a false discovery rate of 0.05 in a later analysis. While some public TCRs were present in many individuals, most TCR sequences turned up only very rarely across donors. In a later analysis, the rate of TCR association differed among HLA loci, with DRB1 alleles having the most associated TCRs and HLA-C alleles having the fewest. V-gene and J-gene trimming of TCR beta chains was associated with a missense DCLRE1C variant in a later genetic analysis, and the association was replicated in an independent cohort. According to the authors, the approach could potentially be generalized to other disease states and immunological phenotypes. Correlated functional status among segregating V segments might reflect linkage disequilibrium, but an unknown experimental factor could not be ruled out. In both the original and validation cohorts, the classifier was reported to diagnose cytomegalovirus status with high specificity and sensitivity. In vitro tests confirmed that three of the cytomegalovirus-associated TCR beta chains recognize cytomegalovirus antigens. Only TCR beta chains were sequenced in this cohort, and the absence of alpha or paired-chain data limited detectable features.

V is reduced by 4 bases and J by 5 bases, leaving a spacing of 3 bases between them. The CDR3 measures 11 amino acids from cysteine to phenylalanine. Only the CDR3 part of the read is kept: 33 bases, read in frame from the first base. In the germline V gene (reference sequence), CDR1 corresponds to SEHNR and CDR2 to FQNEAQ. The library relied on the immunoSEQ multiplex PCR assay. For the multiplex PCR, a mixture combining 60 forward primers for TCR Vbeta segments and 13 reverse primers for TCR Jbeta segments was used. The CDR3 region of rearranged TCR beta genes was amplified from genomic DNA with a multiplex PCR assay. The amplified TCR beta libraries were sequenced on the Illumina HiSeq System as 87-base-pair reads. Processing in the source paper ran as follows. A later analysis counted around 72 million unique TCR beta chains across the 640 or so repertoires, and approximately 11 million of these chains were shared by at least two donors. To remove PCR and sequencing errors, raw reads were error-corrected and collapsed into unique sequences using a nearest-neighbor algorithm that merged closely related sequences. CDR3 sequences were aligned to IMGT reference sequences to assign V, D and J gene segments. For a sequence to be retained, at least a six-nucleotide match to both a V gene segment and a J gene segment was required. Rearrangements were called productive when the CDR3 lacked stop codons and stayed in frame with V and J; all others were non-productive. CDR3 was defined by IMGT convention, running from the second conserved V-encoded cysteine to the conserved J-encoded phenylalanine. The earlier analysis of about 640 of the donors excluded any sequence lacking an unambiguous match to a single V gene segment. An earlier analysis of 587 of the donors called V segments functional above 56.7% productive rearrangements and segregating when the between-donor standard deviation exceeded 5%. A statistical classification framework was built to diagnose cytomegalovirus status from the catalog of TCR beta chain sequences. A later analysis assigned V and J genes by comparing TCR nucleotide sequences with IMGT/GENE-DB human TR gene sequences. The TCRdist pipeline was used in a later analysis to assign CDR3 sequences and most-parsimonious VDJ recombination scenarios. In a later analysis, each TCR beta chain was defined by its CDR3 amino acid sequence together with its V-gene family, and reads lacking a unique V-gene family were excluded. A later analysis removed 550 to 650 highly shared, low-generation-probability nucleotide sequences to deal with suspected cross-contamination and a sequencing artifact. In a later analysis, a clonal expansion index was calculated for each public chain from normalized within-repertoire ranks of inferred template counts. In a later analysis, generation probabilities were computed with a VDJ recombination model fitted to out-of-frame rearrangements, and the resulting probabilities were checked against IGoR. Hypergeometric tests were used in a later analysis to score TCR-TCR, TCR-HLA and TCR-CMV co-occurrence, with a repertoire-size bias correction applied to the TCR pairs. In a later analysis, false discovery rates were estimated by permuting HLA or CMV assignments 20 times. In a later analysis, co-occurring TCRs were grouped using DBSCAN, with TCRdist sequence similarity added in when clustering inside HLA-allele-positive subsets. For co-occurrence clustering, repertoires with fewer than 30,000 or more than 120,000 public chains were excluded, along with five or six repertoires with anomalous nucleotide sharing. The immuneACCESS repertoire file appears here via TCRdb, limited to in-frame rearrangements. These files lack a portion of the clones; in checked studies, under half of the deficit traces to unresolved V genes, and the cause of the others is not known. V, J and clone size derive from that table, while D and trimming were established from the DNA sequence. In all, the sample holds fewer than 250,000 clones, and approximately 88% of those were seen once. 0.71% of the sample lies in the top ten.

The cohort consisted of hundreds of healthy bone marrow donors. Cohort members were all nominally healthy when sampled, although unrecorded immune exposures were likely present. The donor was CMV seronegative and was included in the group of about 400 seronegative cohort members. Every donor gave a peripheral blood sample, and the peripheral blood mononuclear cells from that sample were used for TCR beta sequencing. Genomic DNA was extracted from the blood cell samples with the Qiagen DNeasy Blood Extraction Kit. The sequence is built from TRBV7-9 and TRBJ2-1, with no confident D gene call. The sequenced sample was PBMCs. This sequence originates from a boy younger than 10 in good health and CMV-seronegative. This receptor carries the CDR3 CASSSDNEQFF. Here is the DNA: TGTGCCAGCAGCTCGGACAATGAGCAGTTCTTC. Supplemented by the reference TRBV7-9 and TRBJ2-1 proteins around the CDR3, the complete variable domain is DTGVSQNPRHKITKRGQNVTFRCDPISEHNRLYWYRQTLGQGPEFLTYFQNEAQLEKSRLLSDRFSAERPKGSFSTLEIQRTEQGDSAMYLCASSSDNEQFFGPGTRLTVL.